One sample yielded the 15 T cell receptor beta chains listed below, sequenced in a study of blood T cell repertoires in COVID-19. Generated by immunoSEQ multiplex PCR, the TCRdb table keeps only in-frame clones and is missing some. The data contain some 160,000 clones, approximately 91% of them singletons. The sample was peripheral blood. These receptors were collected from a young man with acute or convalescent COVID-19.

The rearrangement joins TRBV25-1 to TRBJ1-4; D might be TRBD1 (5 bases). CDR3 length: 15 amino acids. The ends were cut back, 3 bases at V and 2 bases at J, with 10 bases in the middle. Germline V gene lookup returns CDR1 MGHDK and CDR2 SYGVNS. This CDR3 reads CASSDGGRTNEKLFF. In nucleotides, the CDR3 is TGTGCCAGCAGTGATGGGGGGAGGACTAATGAAAAACTGTTTTTT.

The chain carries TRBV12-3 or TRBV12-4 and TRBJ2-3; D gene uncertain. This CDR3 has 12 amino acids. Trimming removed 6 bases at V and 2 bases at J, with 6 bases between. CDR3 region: CASSFITDTQYF. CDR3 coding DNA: TGTGCCAGCAGCTTTATCACAGATACGCAGTATTTT.

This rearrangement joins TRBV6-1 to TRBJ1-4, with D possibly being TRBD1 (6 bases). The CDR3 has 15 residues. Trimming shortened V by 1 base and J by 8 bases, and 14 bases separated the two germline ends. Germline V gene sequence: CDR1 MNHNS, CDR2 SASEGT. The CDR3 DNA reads TGTGCCAGCAGTGAAGGAGGGGGGGTTTGGGAAAAACTGTTTTTT. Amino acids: CASSEGGGVWEKLFF.

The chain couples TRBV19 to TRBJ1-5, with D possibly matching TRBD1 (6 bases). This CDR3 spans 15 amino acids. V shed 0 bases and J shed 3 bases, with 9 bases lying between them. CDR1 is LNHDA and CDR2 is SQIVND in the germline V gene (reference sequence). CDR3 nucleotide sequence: TGTGCCAGTAGTATAGATACAGGGTTCAATCAGCCCCAGCATTTT. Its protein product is CASSIDTGFNQPQHF.

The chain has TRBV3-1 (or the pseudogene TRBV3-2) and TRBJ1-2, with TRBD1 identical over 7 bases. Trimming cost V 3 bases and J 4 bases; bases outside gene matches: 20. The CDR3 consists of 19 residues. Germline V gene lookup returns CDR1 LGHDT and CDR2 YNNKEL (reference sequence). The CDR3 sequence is CASSHQTTEGQAVLYGYTF. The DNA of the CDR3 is TGTGCCAGCAGCCACCAAACCACGGAAGGACAGGCCGTCCTCTATGGCTACACCTTC.

The CDR3 loop is CSVGGTSPGNTIYF. For the CDR3, the DNA is TGCAGCGTTGGGGGGACAAGTCCTGGAAACACCATATATTTT. This chain links TRBV29-1 with TRBJ1-3, with D possibly being TRBD1 (6 bases). Germline assignment: CDR1 SQVTM and CDR2 ANQGSEA. Trimming stripped 4 bases from V and 2 bases from J, with 12 bases between. The CDR3 totals 14 residues.

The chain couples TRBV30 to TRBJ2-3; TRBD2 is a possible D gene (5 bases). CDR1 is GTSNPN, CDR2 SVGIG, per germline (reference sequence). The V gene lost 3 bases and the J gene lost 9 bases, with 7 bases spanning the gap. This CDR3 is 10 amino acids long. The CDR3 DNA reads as TGTGCCTGGAGCGGAGGAACGCAGTATTTT. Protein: CAWSGGTQYF.

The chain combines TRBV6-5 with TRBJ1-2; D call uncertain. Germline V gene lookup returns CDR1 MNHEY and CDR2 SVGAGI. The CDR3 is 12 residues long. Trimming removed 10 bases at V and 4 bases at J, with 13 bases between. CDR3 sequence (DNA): TGTGCCACCCGGACTATCAGCTATGGCTACACCTTC. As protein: CATRTISYGYTF.

In DNA, the CDR3 is TGTGCCAGCAGCTTGGGGGGTAGGGGGCGCGGTGGCTACACCTTC. Its translation: CASSLGGRGRGGYTF. The V gene is TRBV7-2, the J gene TRBJ1-2, with TRBD1 matching 7 bases. The germline CDR1 and CDR2 sequences are SGHTA and FQGNSA. V lost 3 bases to trimming and J lost 7 bases; unmatched junction nucleotides: 11. The CDR3 spans 15 residues.

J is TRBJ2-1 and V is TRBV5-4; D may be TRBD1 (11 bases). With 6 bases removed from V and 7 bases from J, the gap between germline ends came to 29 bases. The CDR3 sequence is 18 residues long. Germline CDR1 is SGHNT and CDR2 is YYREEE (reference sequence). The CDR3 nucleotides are TGTGCCAGCAACACCGGGACAGGGGGTACTAGCGGGGCAAATGAGCAGTTCTTC. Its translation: CASNTGTGGTSGANEQFF.

Written as DNA, the CDR3 is TGTGCCAGCAGCGTGTCTCAGGGGGCAACCTACGAGCAGTACTTC. Translated, it gives CASSVSQGATYEQYF. V usage is TRBV7-2 and J usage is TRBJ2-7; 8 nucleotides align to TRBD1. Germline CDR1 reads SGHTA; CDR2 reads FQGNSA. Germline trimming cut 5 bases from V and 2 bases from J; bases unmatched to any gene: 8. This CDR3 has 15 amino acids.

CDR3 residues: CSAIQGAANYGYTF. CDR3 coding DNA: TGCAGCGCAATTCAGGGGGCCGCCAACTATGGCTACACCTTC. This rearrangement joins TRBV29-1 to TRBJ1-2, with TRBD1 identical over 8 bases. This CDR3 has 14 amino acids. Germline trimming cut 7 bases from V and 2 bases from J; bases unmatched to any gene: 9. From germline, CDR1 is SQVTM and CDR2 ANQGSEA.

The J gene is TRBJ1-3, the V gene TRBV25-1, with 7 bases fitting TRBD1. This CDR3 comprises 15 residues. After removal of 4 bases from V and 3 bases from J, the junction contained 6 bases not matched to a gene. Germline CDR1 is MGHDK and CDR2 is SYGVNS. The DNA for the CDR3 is TGTGCCAGCAGTGCGATAACAGGGGATGGAAACACCATATATTTT. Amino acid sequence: CASSAITGDGNTIYF.

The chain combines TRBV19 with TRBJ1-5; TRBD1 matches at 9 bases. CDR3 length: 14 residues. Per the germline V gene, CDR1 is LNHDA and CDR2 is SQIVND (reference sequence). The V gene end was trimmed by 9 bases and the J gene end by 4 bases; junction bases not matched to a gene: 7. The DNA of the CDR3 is TGTGCCAGCACCGGGACAGGGACTAATCAGCCCCAGCATTTT. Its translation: CASTGTGTNQPQHF. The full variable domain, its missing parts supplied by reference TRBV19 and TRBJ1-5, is DGGITQSPKYLFRKEGQNVTLSCEQNLNHDAMYWYRQDPGQGLRLIYYSQIVNDFQKGDIAEGYSVSREKKESFPLTVTSAQKNPTAFYLCASTGTGTNQPQHFGDGTRLSIL.

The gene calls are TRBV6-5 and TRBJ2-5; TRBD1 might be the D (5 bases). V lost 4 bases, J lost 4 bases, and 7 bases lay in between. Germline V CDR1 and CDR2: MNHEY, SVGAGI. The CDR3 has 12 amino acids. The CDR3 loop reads CASSWQGETQYF. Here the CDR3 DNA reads TGTGCCAGCAGTTGGCAGGGAGAGACCCAGTACTTC.